The rows below give T cell receptor beta chains drawn from one sample of a study of cytotoxic CD8 clonotypes in ibrutinib-treated CLL. TCRdb keeps only in-frame clones here, not all; method: immunoSEQ multiplex PCR. The sample contains over 100,000 clones, 70% to 90% of which appear only once. The sequenced sample was PBMCs, obtained after 24 months of ibrutinib treatment. The receptor source for this set is a human donor with chronic lymphocytic leukemia. The CDR3 runs from the conserved cysteine through the conserved F or W. A D gene is named only where the DNA matches it firmly. Clone size appears in some rows only: once, few, many, or a class for an expanded clone.

>TRBJ2-2|TRBD1|TRBV5-1|NA
CASSSGTANTGELFF
TGCGCCAGCAGCTCCGGGACAGCGAACACCGGGGAGCTGTTTTTT
>TRBJ1-2|NA|TRBV5-8|once
CASSLSREKANYGYTF
TGTGCCAGCAGCTTGAGCAGGGAGAAAGCTAACTATGGCTACACCTTC
>TRBJ2-3|TRBD2|TRBV7-2|NA
CASSLDSGGWYTQYF
TGTGCCAGCAGCTTAGATAGCGGGGGGTGGTATACGCAGTATTTT
>TRBJ2-7|NA|TRBV5-1|NA
CASSGGLGYEQYF
TGCGCCAGCAGCGGGGGGTTGGGCTACGAGCAGTACTTC
>TRBJ1-5|NA|TRBV10-3|NA
CATQADSNQPQHF
TGTGCCACTCAAGCGGATTCCAATCAGCCCCAGCATTTT
>TRBJ2-7|NA|TRBV7-3|NA
CASSLGPDHEQYF
TGTGCCAGCAGCTTAGGACCTGACCACGAGCAGTACTTC
>TRBJ1-5|TRBD1|TRBV18|NA
CASSRDREGQPQHF
TGTGCCAGCTCACGAGACAGGGAGGGACAGCCCCAGCATTTT
>TRBJ1-4|NA|TRBV5-1|NA
CASSPFGESEKLFF
TGCGCCAGCAGCCCCTTTGGGGAGAGCGAAAAACTGTTTTTT
>TRBJ1-3|NA|TRBV18|NA
CASLETGGSGNTIYF
TGTGCCAGCTTAGAGACAGGTGGCTCTGGAAACACCATATATTTT
>TRBJ2-7|NA|TRBV19|NA
CASGSRTSFGQYF
TGTGCCAGTGGTAGCAGGACCTCCTTTGGGCAGTACTTC
>TRBJ2-4|TRBD2|TRBV10-3|NA
CAISERPGGLTKNIQYF
TGTGCCATCAGTGAGAGGCCGGGGGGGCTTACCAAAAACATTCAGTACTTC
>TRBJ2-1|NA|TRBV7-2|NA
CASSPAIGSYNEQFF
TGTGCCAGCAGCCCCGCAATTGGCTCCTACAATGAGCAGTTCTTC
>TRBJ2-5|NA|TRBV7-8|NA
CASSYTRVARGETQYF
TGTGCCAGCAGCTATACGAGGGTGGCACGAGGAGAGACCCAGTACTTC
>TRBJ1-1|NA|TRBV4-3|NA
CASSQDGRGNTEAFF
TGCGCCAGCAGCCAAGATGGACGAGGGAACACTGAAGCTTTCTTT
>TRBJ1-6|TRBD1|TRBV6-4|NA
CASSTGTAPNSPLHF
TGTGCCAGCAGCACCGGGACAGCGCCAAATTCACCCCTCCACTTT
>TRBJ2-5|NA|TRBV18|few
CASSPREETQYF
TGTGCCAGCTCACCACGGGAAGAGACCCAGTACTTC
>TRBJ1-2|TRBD1|TRBV28|once
CASSLSTGGYGYTF
TGTGCCAGCAGTTTATCGACAGGGGGCTATGGCTACACCTTC
>TRBJ1-4|NA|TRBV19|NA
CASSIAGVNEKLFF
TGTGCCAGTAGTATAGCTGGGGTTAACGAAAAACTGTTTTTT
>TRBJ1-3|TRBD1|TRBV6-5|NA
CASSSSGGGNTIYF
TGTGCCAGCAGTTCCTCAGGGGGCGGAAACACCATATATTTT
>TRBJ1-2|NA|TRBV13|NA
CASSLGLEGGYTF
TGTGCCAGCAGCTTAGGCCTCGAGGGCGGCTACACCTTC
>TRBJ1-2|NA|TRBV6-1|NA
CANQITGSDGYTF
TGTGCCAACCAGATAACAGGGTCGGATGGCTACACCTTC
>TRBJ2-7|NA|TRBV28|NA
CASSWQRPSYEQYF
TGTGCCAGCAGTTGGCAAAGACCCTCCTACGAGCAGTACTTC
>TRBJ2-2|TRBD1|TRBV10-3|NA
CAISESDRDTGELFF
TGTGCCATCAGTGAGTCCGACAGGGACACCGGGGAGCTGTTTTTT
>TRBJ1-2|NA|TRBV10-3|NA
CAIRGTLQEGYTF
TGTGCCATCAGAGGGACCTTACAAGAAGGCTACACCTTC
>TRBJ2-1|NA|TRBV28|few
CASRTVVPYNEQFF
TGTGCCAGCAGGACAGTCGTTCCCTACAATGAGCAGTTCTTC
>TRBJ2-2|TRBD2|TRBV28|NA
CASSLSTLAAVLGELFF
TGTGCCAGCAGTTTATCAACTCTAGCGGCGGTATTGGGGGAGCTGTTTTTT
>TRBJ2-5|TRBD2|TRBV20-1|NA
CSARGGETQYF
TGCAGTGCTAGGGGGGGGGAGACCCAGTACTTC
>TRBJ2-6|NA|TRBV28|once
CASSFPGGGANVLTF
TGTGCCAGCAGTTTCCCGGGTGGTGGGGCCAACGTCCTGACTTTC
>TRBJ1-4|TRBD1|TRBV27|NA
CARPPRDSGEKLFF
TGTGCCAGACCCCCCCGGGACAGTGGAGAAAAACTGTTTTTT
>TRBJ2-7|NA|TRBV6-5|NA
CASSYYGTGGNEQYF
TGTGCCAGCAGTTACTACGGGACTGGGGGAAACGAGCAGTACTTC
>TRBJ1-1|TRBD1|TRBV6-1|NA
CASRRTGAEAFF
TGTGCCAGCAGACGGACAGGGGCTGAAGCTTTCTTT
>TRBJ2-7|TRBD1|TRBV7-2|NA
CASSLDQGAYEQYF
TGTGCCAGCAGCTTAGACCAGGGGGCCTACGAGCAGTACTTC
>TRBJ1-1|NA|TRBV7-6|NA
CASSLVSVSNTEAFF
TGTGCCAGCAGCTTAGTTTCGGTTTCGAACACTGAAGCTTTCTTT
>TRBJ1-3|NA|TRBV7-9|NA
CASSLGEGNTIYF
TGTGCCAGCAGCTTAGGCGAGGGAAACACCATATATTTT
>TRBJ1-1|TRBD1|TRBV5-4|NA
CASSPGQLFETEAFF
TGTGCCAGCAGCCCGGGACAGCTTTTCGAGACTGAAGCTTTCTTT
>TRBJ1-1|NA|TRBV28|NA
CASSLPGQRTEAFF
TGTGCCAGCAGTCTACCCGGACAGCGCACTGAAGCTTTCTTT
>TRBJ1-6|NA|TRBV7-2|NA
CASSLALGVSSSPLHF
TGTGCCAGCAGCTTAGCTCTGGGGGTATCTAGTTCACCCCTCCACTTT
>TRBJ2-1|NA|TRBV7-2|NA
CASSVRGQGLSYNEQFF
TGTGCCAGCAGCGTAAGAGGACAGGGACTATCCTACAATGAGCAGTTCTTC
>TRBJ1-1|TRBD1|TRBV6-4|NA
CASSDLRDRVNEAFF
TGTGCCAGCAGTGACCTTCGGGACAGGGTCAATGAAGCTTTCTTT
>TRBJ2-1|NA|TRBV7-9|NA
CASRRTIAANNEQFF
TGTGCCAGCAGACGGACGATAGCAGCGAACAATGAGCAGTTCTTC
>TRBJ1-6|NA|TRBV2|NA
CASTRQSSYNSPLHF
TGTGCCAGCACCCGACAGAGCTCCTATAATTCACCCCTCCACTTT
>TRBJ1-6|NA|TRBV4-1|NA
CASSQVGTAENSPLHF
TGCGCCAGCAGCCAAGTAGGGACGGCAGAAAATTCACCCCTCCACTTT
>TRBJ1-5|TRBD1|TRBV28|NA
CASSPLDRVDQPQHF
TGTGCCAGCAGTCCACTGGACAGGGTTGATCAGCCCCAGCATTTT
>TRBJ2-7|NA|TRBV7-8|NA
CASGIYEQYF
TGTGCCAGCGGGATTTACGAGCAGTACTTC
>TRBJ1-1|NA|TRBV25-1|NA
CASSDGQYQGEAFF
TGTGCCAGCAGTGACGGACAGTATCAGGGTGAGGCTTTCTTT
>TRBJ1-2|NA|TRBV28|NA
CASRTSTSITGSGYTF
TGTGCCAGCAGAACGTCCACCTCAATCACAGGGTCGGGCTACACCTTC
>TRBJ2-4|NA|TRBV5-5|NA
CASSLDPFGAKNIQYF
TGTGCCAGCAGCCTCGACCCCTTCGGGGCCAAAAACATTCAGTACTTC
>TRBJ1-1|NA|TRBV7-7|NA
CASSRTLDTEAFF
TGTGCCAGCAGCCGAACATTGGACACTGAAGCTTTCTTT
>TRBJ2-7|TRBD2|TRBV2|NA
CASRRLAGTYEQYF
TGTGCCAGCAGGCGACTAGCGGGAACCTACGAGCAGTACTTC
>TRBJ1-5|NA|TRBV10-3|NA
CAANSGSYSNQPQHF
TGTGCCGCCAATTCGGGGTCGTATAGCAATCAGCCCCAGCATTTT
>TRBJ2-3|NA|TRBV7-3|once
CASSYVGGTDTQYF
TGTGCCAGCAGCTACGTTGGTGGCACAGATACGCAGTATTTT
>TRBJ2-7|TRBD1|TRBV7-9|few
CASSKTGLEQYF
TGTGCCAGCAGCAAGACAGGGTTGGAGCAGTACTTC
>TRBJ2-7|NA|TRBV2|NA
CATKGMAASYEQYF
TGTGCCACCAAGGGGATGGCAGCCTCCTACGAGCAGTACTTC
>TRBJ2-6|NA|TRBV7-3|NA
CASSLRRSSGANVLTF
TGTGCCAGCAGCTTAAGGCGGAGCTCTGGGGCCAACGTCCTGACTTTC